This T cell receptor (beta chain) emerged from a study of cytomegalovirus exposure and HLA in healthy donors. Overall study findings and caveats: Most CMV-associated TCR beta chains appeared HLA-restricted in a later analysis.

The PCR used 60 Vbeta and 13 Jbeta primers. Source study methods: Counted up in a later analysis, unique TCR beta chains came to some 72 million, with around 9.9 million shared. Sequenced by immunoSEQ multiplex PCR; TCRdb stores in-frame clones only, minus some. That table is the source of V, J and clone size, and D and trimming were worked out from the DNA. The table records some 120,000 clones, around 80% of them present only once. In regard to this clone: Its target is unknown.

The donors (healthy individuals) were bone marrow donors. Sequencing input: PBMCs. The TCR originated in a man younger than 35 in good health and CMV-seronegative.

CDR3 DNA: TGCGCCAGCAGCCAAGATCTGAGATCGGGGGGCACCGGGGAGCTGTTTTTT. This gives the protein CASSQDLRSGGTGELFF. The rearrangement joins TRBV4-3 to TRBJ2-2; 7 nucleotides align to TRBD2. J lost 4 bases, V lost 0 bases, and 8 bases had no gene match. Per the germline V gene, CDR1 is LGHNA and CDR2 is YSLEER. CDR3 length: 17 residues.